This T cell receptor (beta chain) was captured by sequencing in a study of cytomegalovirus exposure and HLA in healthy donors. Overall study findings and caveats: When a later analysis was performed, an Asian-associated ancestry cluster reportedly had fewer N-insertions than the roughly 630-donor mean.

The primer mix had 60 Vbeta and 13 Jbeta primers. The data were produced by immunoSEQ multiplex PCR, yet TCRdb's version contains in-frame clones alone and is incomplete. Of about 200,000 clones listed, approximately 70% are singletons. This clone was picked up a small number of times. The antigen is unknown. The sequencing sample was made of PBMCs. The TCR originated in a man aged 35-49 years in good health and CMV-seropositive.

The CDR3 region is CASSEAIAGGANTGELFF. The DNA of the CDR3 is TGTGCCAGCAGTGAAGCGATAGCGGGGGGCGCGAACACCGGGGAGCTGTTTTTT. The chain couples TRBV6-1 to TRBJ2-2; 10 bases fit TRBD2. J was trimmed by 0 bases and V by 0 bases; bases with no gene match: 4. This CDR3 is built from 18 residues. The germline gives CDR1 MNHNS, CDR2 SASEGT.